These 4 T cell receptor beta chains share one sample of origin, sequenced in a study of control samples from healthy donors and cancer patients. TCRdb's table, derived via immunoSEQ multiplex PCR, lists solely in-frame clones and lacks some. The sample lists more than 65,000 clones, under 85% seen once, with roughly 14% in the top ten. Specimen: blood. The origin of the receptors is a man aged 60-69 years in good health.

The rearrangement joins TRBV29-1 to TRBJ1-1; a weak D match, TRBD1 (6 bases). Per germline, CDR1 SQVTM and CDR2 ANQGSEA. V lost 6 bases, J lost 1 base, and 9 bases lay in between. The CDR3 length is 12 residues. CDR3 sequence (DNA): TGCAGCGTCGGCAGGGGGAACACTGAAGCTTTCTTT. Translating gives CSVGRGNTEAFF.

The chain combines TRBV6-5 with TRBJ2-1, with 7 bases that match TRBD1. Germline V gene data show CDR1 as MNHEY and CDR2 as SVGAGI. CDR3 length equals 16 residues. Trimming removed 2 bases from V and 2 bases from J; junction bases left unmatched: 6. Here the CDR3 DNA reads TGTGCCAGCAGTTACGTCGGAACAGGGGCCTACAATGAGCAGTTCTTC. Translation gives CASSYVGTGAYNEQFF.

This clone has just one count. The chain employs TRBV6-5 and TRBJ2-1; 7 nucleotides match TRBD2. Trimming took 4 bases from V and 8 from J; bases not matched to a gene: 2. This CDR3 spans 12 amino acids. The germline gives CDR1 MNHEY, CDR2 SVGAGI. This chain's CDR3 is CASSSRGDEQFF. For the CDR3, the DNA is TGTGCCAGCAGTTCCCGGGGGGATGAGCAGTTCTTC.

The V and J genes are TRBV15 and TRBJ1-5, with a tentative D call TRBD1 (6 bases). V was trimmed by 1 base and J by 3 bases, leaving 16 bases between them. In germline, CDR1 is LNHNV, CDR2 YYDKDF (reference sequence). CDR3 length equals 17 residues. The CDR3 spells CATSRGGVGGVNQPQHF. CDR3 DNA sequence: TGTGCCACCAGCAGAGGTGGGGTAGGGGGAGTCAATCAGCCCCAGCATTTT.